This T cell receptor (beta chain) was profiled in a study of blood T cell repertoires in COVID-19. Study details: COVID-19 samples collected from the United States, Italy and Spain covered acute and convalescent phases.

Sequencing was performed with immunoSEQ multiplex PCR; in TCRdb, only in-frame clones are kept and a portion is missing. This sample has about 370,000 clones, with roughly 90% found just once. Trimming removed 5 bases at V and 5 bases at J, with 7 bases between. Germline CDR1 and CDR2: SGHRS and YFSETQ. This CDR3 has 11 amino acids. Seattle-derived patients entered the study during active infection and were followed longitudinally. The sample taken for sequencing was peripheral blood. The rearrangement links TRBV5-1 to TRBJ2-5, with no clear D. The sequence was obtained from a woman aged 25 to 39 with COVID-19, enrolled during active disease. DNA of the CDR3: TGCGCCAGCAGTGGGCCGGAGACCCAGTACTTC. Encoded protein: CASSGPETQYF.